The 14 T cell receptor beta chains below all came from one sample that was sequenced in a study of circulating and synovial CD4+ cells in juvenile arthritis. Only in-frame clones appear in the TCRdb table, and some are missing; sequencing was by immunoSEQ multiplex PCR. The sample comprises about 32,000 clones, 85% to 95% of which are singletons, and 2.5% to 3% rests with the top ten. The sequenced sample was CD4+ T cells from blood. Receptor source: a human donor with juvenile idiopathic arthritis.

CDR3 residues: CASKGLQGPNYGYTF. For the CDR3, the DNA is TGTGCCAGTAAAGGGTTACAGGGTCCTAACTATGGCTACACCTTC. The chain links TRBV19 to TRBJ1-2; tentatively, D is TRBD1 (6 bases). Trimming shortened V by 7 bases and J by 0 bases, and 15 bases separated the two germline ends. The CDR3 extends over 15 amino acids. Per germline, CDR1 LNHDA and CDR2 SQIVND (reference sequence).

A note on this clone: At one of its ends the junction is not consistent with the germline gene, which may arise from a read error. For the CDR3, the DNA is TGTGCCAGCAGCATAGCGGGAGCCGGCACAGATACGCAGTATTTT. The encoded protein is CASSIAGAGTDTQYF. The chain has TRBV7-2 and TRBJ2-3; 9 nucleotides align to TRBD2. CDR1 SGHTA and CDR2 FQGNSA come from the germline V gene. CDR3 length equals 15 residues.

The chain combines TRBV7-9 with TRBJ1-4; the match to TRBD1 covers 8 bases. The CDR3 is 15 amino acids. With 1 base clipped from V and 2 bases from J, the junction kept 0 bases outside the gene matches. Germline-derived CDR1 and CDR2 are SEHNR and FQNEAQ (reference sequence). The CDR3, as DNA: TGTGCCAGCAGCTTAGACAGGGGGACTAATGAAAAACTGTTTTTT. Its protein product is CASSLDRGTNEKLFF.

The chain is built from TRBV6-6 and TRBJ2-1; 8 bases are a match to TRBD1. Germline V lookup: CDR1 MNHNY, CDR2 SVGAGI (reference sequence). V trimming: 5 bases; J trimming: 7 bases; junction bases outside the gene matches: 7. The CDR3 has 14 residues. The CDR3 nucleotides are TGTGCCAGCAGTCAAGACAGGGGCCTTAATGAGCAGTTCTTC. Its protein is CASSQDRGLNEQFF.

The V call is TRBV2, the J call TRBJ1-5; TRBD1 matches at 8 bases. J lost 6 bases, V lost 0 bases, and 7 bases had no gene match. The germline V gene encodes CDR1 SNHLY and CDR2 FYNNEI. This CDR3 has 16 residues. The CDR3 DNA sequence: TGTGCCAGCAGTGAAGCGTTGACAGGGGCTGGTCAGCCCCAGCATTTT. Residues: CASSEALTGAGQPQHF.

V gene TRBV30 combines with J gene TRBJ1-2; D call uncertain. V was cut by 0 bases and J by 9 bases, with 17 bases left in between. The germline gives CDR1 GTSNPN, CDR2 SVGIG (reference sequence). The CDR3 runs 14 residues. CDR3 sequence: CAWSVLGSIVSYTF. CDR3 DNA sequence: TGTGCCTGGAGTGTACTTGGTAGCATCGTGAGCTACACCTTC.

The chain links TRBV5-1 to TRBJ1-5; D is unclear. With 1 base removed from V and 9 bases from J, the gap between germline ends came to 11 bases. Per germline, CDR1 SGHRS and CDR2 YFSETQ. The CDR3 loop spans 13 amino acids. The CDR3 DNA reads TGCGCCAGCAGCTTGCAAAGAGGATCGCCCCAGCATTTT. Translating gives CASSLQRGSPQHF.

The chain carries TRBV28 and TRBJ2-7; 7 nucleotides agree with TRBD1. CDR1 is MDHEN, CDR2 SYDVKM, per germline. The CDR3 sequence is 15 residues long. Trimming at V came to 6 bases and at J to 2 bases, leaving 10 bases not matched to a gene. DNA for the CDR3: TGTGCCAGCAGCCTTCCGGGGACAGCAGCCTACGAGCAGTACTTC. Translation: CASSLPGTAAYEQYF.

The V gene is TRBV6-1, the J gene TRBJ1-2; D is possibly TRBD1 (5 bases). The CDR3 runs 15 residues. The germline gives CDR1 MNHNS, CDR2 SASEGT. Trimming shortened V by 4 bases and J by 4 bases, and 16 bases separated the two germline ends. The CDR3 coding sequence is TGTGCCAGCAGTGGCCAGGGTGCTACACGCTATGGCTACACCTTC. Its translation: CASSGQGATRYGYTF.

The V and J genes are TRBV19 and TRBJ2-5; no definite D call. The CDR3 sequence is 13 residues long. V lost 4 bases, J lost 2 bases, and 8 bases lay in between. In germline, CDR1 is LNHDA, CDR2 SQIVND (reference sequence). The CDR3 region is CASSTHRQETQYF. CDR3 DNA: TGTGCCAGTAGTACGCACAGACAAGAGACCCAGTACTTC.

V gene TRBV28 combines with J gene TRBJ1-5, with 7 nucleotides matching TRBD1. V dropped 4 bases and J dropped 4; count of bases not matched to a gene: 7. The germline V gene encodes CDR1 MDHEN and CDR2 SYDVKM. The CDR3 consists of 15 residues. The DNA of the CDR3 is TGTGCCAGCAGTTCACGCTGGGACAGTAATCAGCCCCAGCATTTT. Protein product: CASSSRWDSNQPQHF.

The CDR3: CASSHNRGFSNEQFF. Written as DNA, the CDR3 is TGTGCCAGCTCCCACAACCGGGGGTTCTCGAATGAGCAGTTCTTC. This chain links TRBV18 with TRBJ2-1, with a possible D match to TRBD2 (6 bases). CDR1 KGHSH and CDR2 LQKENI come from the germline V gene. This CDR3 has 15 amino acids. The V and J ends lost 6 bases and 7 bases respectively, with 19 bases between them.

This clone occurred once. The chain uses TRBV13 and TRBJ1-6; TRBD1 aligns across 10 bases. CDR3 size: 15 residues. Germline assignment: CDR1 PRHDT and CDR2 FYEKMQ (reference sequence). V was pared by 7 bases and J by 9 bases, with 9 bases of the junction left unmatched. The CDR3 region has the DNA TGTGCCAGCACCCGAGGGGGGACAGGGGCTTCACCCCTCCACTTT. It codes for CASTRGGTGASPLHF. The full variable domain, its missing parts supplied by reference TRBV13 and TRBJ1-6, is AAGVIQSPRHLIKEKRETATLKCYPIPRHDTVYWYQQGPGQDPQFLISFYEKMQSDKGSIPDRFSAQQFSDYHSELNMSSLELGDSALYFCASTRGGTGASPLHFGNGTRLTVT.

The chain carries TRBV5-1 and TRBJ2-1; 8 bases map to TRBD1. The CDR3 runs 13 residues. The ends lost 2 bases at V and 9 bases at J; junction bases unmatched: 4. The germline CDR1 and CDR2 sequences are SGHRS and YFSETQ. The CDR3 region has the DNA TGCGCCAGCAGCTTAACGGACAGGGTTGAGCAGTTCTTC. Translating gives CASSLTDRVEQFF.